The clone carrying this T cell receptor (beta chain) was recorded a few times. MiXCR was run by TCRdb on the 5' RACE reads, yielding one entry per CDR3 protein. Of 500,000 to 700,000 distinct CDR3 sequences in the sample, over 15% were seen once. This specimen belongs to a study of T cells after yellow fever vaccination. The CDR3 totals 13 residues. CDR1 is SQVTM, CDR2 ANQGSEA, per germline. V was cut by 6 bases and J by 4 bases, with 14 bases left in between. The input for sequencing was PBMCs, taken 15 days after the yellow fever booster vaccination. The clonotype comes from a man aged 25 to 40 who received the YFV17D yellow fever vaccine. The chain uses TRBV29-1 and TRBJ2-3; D possibly corresponds to TRBD2 (7 bases). CDR3 protein: CSVAGAGADTQYF. The CDR3 region has the DNA TGCAGCGTGGCAGGGGCGGGGGCAGATACGCAGTATTTT.